This is a list of T cell receptor beta chains from one sample in a study of T cells in localized non-small cell lung cancer. TCRdb's copy holds only in-frame clones and misses some; the assay was immunoSEQ multiplex PCR. There are roughly 89,000 clones in the sample; under 95% occur only once, and over 4% lies in the top ten. The source was PBMCs, collected before any cancer treatment. These receptors all come from a woman aged 40 to 75 with stage II squamous cell lung carcinoma. CDR3s include the opening cysteine and the closing phenylalanine or tryptophan. A D gene is named only where the DNA matches it firmly. Clone sizes are given selectively: once, few, many, or a class where the clone is expanded.

V	D	J	size	DNA	CDR3
TRBV6-1	NA	TRBJ1-2	NA	TGTGCCAGCAGCGCAGGGGCTCTGGGATATGGCTACACCTTC	CASSAGALGYGYTF
TRBV12-5	NA	TRBJ1-5	NA	TGTGCTAGTGGTTTGGTTGTTGGTCAGTTCAATCAGCCCCAGCATTTT	CASGLVVGQFNQPQHF
TRBV29-1	NA	TRBJ2-5	NA	TGCAGCGTTGAGAGTCGGAAAGAGACCCAGTACTTC	CSVESRKETQYF
TRBV18	NA	TRBJ2-1	NA	TGTGCCAGCCGCCCACCCTCGCAGCGGGTGCATGAGCAGTTCTTC	CASRPPSQRVHEQFF
TRBV5-4	TRBD2	TRBJ2-3	once	TGTGCCAGCAGCTTGGGGACTAGGGGCACAGATACGCAGTATTTT	CASSLGTRGTDTQYF
TRBV27	TRBD1	TRBJ2-7	NA	TGTGCCAGCAGTCCCATCACAGGGGCCTACGAGCAGTACTTC	CASSPITGAYEQYF
TRBV5-4	TRBD1	TRBJ2-7	NA	TGTGCCAGCAGCCTAGGGACAGGCGCCGAGCAGTACTTC	CASSLGTGAEQYF
TRBV5-1	NA	TRBJ1-6	NA	TGCGCCAGCGGGTCCGGGGACTATAATTCACCCCTCCACTTT	CASGSGDYNSPLHF
TRBV5-8	NA	TRBJ2-2	NA	TGTGCCAGCAGCCCCAGGACACGGGGCGGTTCGAACACCGGGGAGCTGTTTTTT	CASSPRTRGGSNTGELFF
TRBV6-1	NA	TRBJ1-2	NA	TGTGCCAGCAGTGTGGGCTATGGCATCTATGGCTACACCTTC	CASSVGYGIYGYTF
TRBV19	NA	TRBJ1-1	NA	TGTGCCAGTAGTATTACCAGGAACACTGAAGCTTTCTTT	CASSITRNTEAFF
TRBV7-2	TRBD2	TRBJ2-3	NA	TGTGCCAGCAGCGCGCGGACTAGCGGGGGGGTAGCAGATACGCAGTATTTT	CASSARTSGGVADTQYF
TRBV11-2	NA	TRBJ2-6	NA	TGTGCCAGCAGCTTTACCAGGCCCTCTGGGGCCAACGTCCTGACTTTC	CASSFTRPSGANVLTF
TRBV2	NA	TRBJ2-1	NA	TGTGCCAGCAGTGAAGCCCCACGGACATACAATGAGCAGTTCTTC	CASSEAPRTYNEQFF
TRBV30	TRBD1	TRBJ1-2	NA	TGTGCCTGGAGGCCCGGGGGGAGGGGGCCTCACTATGGCTACACCTTC	CAWRPGGRGPHYGYTF
TRBV5-4	NA	TRBJ1-2	NA	TGTGCCAGCAGCTTGGAGGCCACTCCGCTCAGGGGTGATGGCTACACCTTC	CASSLEATPLRGDGYTF
TRBV7-6	NA	TRBJ1-5	NA	TGTGCCAGCAGCTTAGGCCCCAATCAGCCCCAGCATTTT	CASSLGPNQPQHF
TRBV11-2	NA	TRBJ2-1	NA	TGTGCCAGCAGCTTAGAGCGGGTTAACAATGAGCAGTTCTTC	CASSLERVNNEQFF
TRBV5-1	NA	TRBJ1-3	NA	TGCGCCAGCAGCTTGGATCAAGACTCCCGCTCTGGAAACACCATATATTTT	CASSLDQDSRSGNTIYF
TRBV6-1	NA	TRBJ2-1	NA	TGTGCCAGCAGTGAAGCTAGCGGCTCCTACAATGAGCAGTTCTTC	CASSEASGSYNEQFF
TRBV27	NA	TRBJ1-5	NA	TGTGCCAGCAGTTACGATGCCAGCAATCAGCCCCAGCATTTT	CASSYDASNQPQHF
TRBV28	NA	TRBJ2-3	NA	TGTGCCAGCAGTTTACAGGGGACCGCTTGGGGGGGTACGCAGTATTTT	CASSLQGTAWGGTQYF
TRBV2	NA	TRBJ1-2	NA	TGTGCCAGCAGTGACCAAGGAGGGCAGTCCTATGGCTACACCTTC	CASSDQGGQSYGYTF
TRBV27	NA	TRBJ1-1	NA	TGTGCCAGCAGTTTATTTGCGAACACTGAAGCTTTCTTT	CASSLFANTEAFF
TRBV30	NA	TRBJ1-3	NA	TGTGCCTGGGGCGGAAACACCATATATTTT	CAWGGNTIYF
TRBV28	TRBD1	TRBJ1-2	NA	TGTGCCAGCAGTGTACAGGGGCCACCGAGCGGCTACACCTTC	CASSVQGPPSGYTF
TRBV28	TRBD1	TRBJ1-5	few	TGTGCCAGCAGTTTAGCAGGGGGAAATAGCAATCAGCCCCAGCATTTT	CASSLAGGNSNQPQHF
TRBV5-1	NA	TRBJ1-1	NA	TGCGCCAGCAGCTTGGAAGCGTTATACACTGAAGCTTTCTTT	CASSLEALYTEAFF
TRBV10-2	NA	TRBJ1-1	NA	TGCGCCAGCAGTTCTAAGGGGATGGCAAACACTGAAGCTTTCTTT	CASSSKGMANTEAFF
TRBV25-1	NA	TRBJ2-7	NA	TGTGCCAGCAGTGTAAGTTCCAAAGGCTACGAGCAGTACTTC	CASSVSSKGYEQYF
TRBV11-2	TRBD1	TRBJ1-2	NA	TGTGCCAGCAGCTTAACAGGGGGCTGGTATGGCTACACCTTC	CASSLTGGWYGYTF
TRBV21-1	NA	TRBJ2-4	NA	TGTGCCAGCACCTCAAGGGTAGCCAAAAACATTCAGTACTTC	CASTSRVAKNIQYF
TRBV4-1	NA	TRBJ2-1	NA	TGCGCCAGCAGCCAAGACCCCGGGGCCTACAATGAGCAGTTCTTC	CASSQDPGAYNEQFF
TRBV5-1	NA	TRBJ1-1	NA	TGCGCCAGCAAAATTAACACGGGGAACACTGAAGCTTTCTTT	CASKINTGNTEAFF
TRBV19	NA	TRBJ2-3	NA	TGTGCCAGTAGTTGGCCCCAGGGAAAGTATTTT	CASSWPQGKYF
TRBV15	TRBD2	TRBJ2-3	NA	TGTGCCACCAGCGGATACCCTACACTAGCGGGGGGGCGGGCAGATACGCAGTATTTT	CATSGYPTLAGGRADTQYF
TRBV27	NA	TRBJ1-4	NA	TGTGCCAGCAGTTTGGTCAGGGAGGCAAAAAAACTGTTTTTT	CASSLVREAKKLFF
TRBV28	NA	TRBJ1-1	NA	TGTGCCAGCAGTTTTATGGACCTACGCAACCCTGAAGCTTTCTTT	CASSFMDLRNPEAFF
TRBV7-6	NA	TRBJ1-2	NA	TGTGCCAGCAGCTCTTTTGGCGGAGGTGGCTACACCTTC	CASSSFGGGGYTF
TRBV28	NA	TRBJ1-2	NA	TGTGCCAGCAGCCCACCCCCTGGCTACACCTTC	CASSPPPGYTF
TRBV12-5	NA	TRBJ1-1	NA	TGTGCTAGTGGTTTGAACACTGAAGCTTTCTTT	CASGLNTEAFF
TRBV12-5	NA	TRBJ1-2	NA	TGTGCTAGTGGTTTGGTACGGGGCCGCCCCCAACCGAACTATGGCTACACCTTC	CASGLVRGRPQPNYGYTF
TRBV10-3	NA	TRBJ1-5	NA	TGTGCCATCAGTGAGTCTGAGAGAAATCAGCCCCAGCATTTT	CAISESERNQPQHF
TRBV10-2	TRBD2	TRBJ2-5	NA	TGCGCCAGAAAGACTAGCGGGAGTGGGGAGACCCAGTACTTC	CARKTSGSGETQYF
TRBV15	NA	TRBJ2-7	once	TGTGCCACCAGCCGCCGGGGGAAGAGCTACGAGCAGTACTTC	CATSRRGKSYEQYF
TRBV6-6	NA	TRBJ1-1	NA	TGTGCCAGCAGTTCTGGACTGGTGAAGGCTCCCGAAGCTTTCTTT	CASSSGLVKAPEAFF
TRBV5-5	TRBD1	TRBJ2-7	NA	TGTGCCAGCAGATTGGGGACAGTTTTTTCCTACGAGCAGTACTTC	CASRLGTVFSYEQYF
TRBV30	TRBD1	TRBJ2-6	NA	TGTGCCTGGTACAGGGGGCGAATTAGCTCTGGGGCCAACGTCCTGACTTTC	CAWYRGRISSGANVLTF
TRBV2	TRBD2	TRBJ2-2	NA	TGTGCCAGCAGCCCAACTAGCGGGGGTATGACCGGGGAGCTGTTTTTT	CASSPTSGGMTGELFF
TRBV19	NA	TRBJ2-1	NA	TGTGCCAGTAGGTCTAGCTATTACAATGAGCAGTTCTTC	CASRSSYYNEQFF
TRBV2	NA	TRBJ1-6	NA	TGTGCCACACCTGGCCCCGATAATTCACCCCTCCACTTT	CATPGPDNSPLHF
TRBV28	NA	TRBJ1-4	NA	TGTGCCAGCAGTTTTTCAGGGGATTTTGAAAAACTGTTTTTT	CASSFSGDFEKLFF
TRBV7-9	NA	TRBJ1-1	NA	TGTGCCAGCAGCTTATTAGCTACCACTGAAGCTTTCTTT	CASSLLATTEAFF
TRBV28	NA	TRBJ1-2	NA	TGTGCCAGCACTATTGACAGCAACTATGGCTACACCTTC	CASTIDSNYGYTF
TRBV5-1	NA	TRBJ1-1	NA	TGCGCCAGCAGCTCTAGGAGCCACTACGGGACTGAAGCTTTCTTT	CASSSRSHYGTEAFF